This TCR beta chain was captured in a study of Ad26.COV2.S vaccination and SARS-CoV-2 variants. Study in general: The authors gave Ad26.COV2.S intramuscularly, either once or twice 56 days apart. General study findings and limits: Compared with placebo recipients, vaccine recipients had higher spike-specific TCR breadth.

From germline, CDR1 is SEHNR and CDR2 FQNEAQ (reference sequence). The CDR3 loop spans 15 amino acids. The V end was cut by 1 base, the J end by 8 bases, with 17 bases between. This clone was counted once. Its cognate antigen is unknown. Regarding treatment: approximately 18 received Ad26.COV2.S at low or high dose, single or two shots; about 5 received placebo; per-sample allocation not given. The samples were gathered on day 63 after the first injection of vaccine or placebo. An Ad26 vector expressing Wuhan-strain SARS-CoV-2 spike served as the vaccine. Sequencing was performed with immunoSEQ multiplex PCR; in TCRdb, only in-frame clones are kept and a portion is missing. The data hold fewer than 900,000 clones, with about 89% observed a single time.

The chain carries TRBV7-9 and TRBJ1-2; D ambiguous. This sample comprised peripheral blood, obtained in a trial of Ad26.COV2.S vaccine versus placebo. The receptor comes from a person aged 18-60 years who received the Ad26.COV2.S COVID-19 vaccine or a placebo. The CDR3 is CASSLDGPRPPGYTF. In DNA, the CDR3 is TGTGCCAGCAGCTTAGATGGACCGAGGCCCCCAGGCTACACCTTC.